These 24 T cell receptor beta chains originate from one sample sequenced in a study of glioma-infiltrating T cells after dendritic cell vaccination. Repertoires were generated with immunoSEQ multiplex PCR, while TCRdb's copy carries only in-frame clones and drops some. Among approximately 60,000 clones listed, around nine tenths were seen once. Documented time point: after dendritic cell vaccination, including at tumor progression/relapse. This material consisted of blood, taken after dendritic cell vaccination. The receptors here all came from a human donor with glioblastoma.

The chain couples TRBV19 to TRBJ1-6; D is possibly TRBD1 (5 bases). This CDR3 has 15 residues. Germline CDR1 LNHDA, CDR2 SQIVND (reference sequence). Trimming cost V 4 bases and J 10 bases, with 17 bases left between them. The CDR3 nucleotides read TGTGCCAGTAGTACCTCTGACAGAGTACTATCACCCCTCCACTTT. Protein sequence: CASSTSDRVLSPLHF. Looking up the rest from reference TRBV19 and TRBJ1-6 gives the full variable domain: DGGITQSPKYLFRKEGQNVTLSCEQNLNHDAMYWYRQDPGQGLRLIYYSQIVNDFQKGDIAEGYSVSREKKESFPLTVTSAQKNPTAFYLCASSTSDRVLSPLHFGNGTRLTVT.

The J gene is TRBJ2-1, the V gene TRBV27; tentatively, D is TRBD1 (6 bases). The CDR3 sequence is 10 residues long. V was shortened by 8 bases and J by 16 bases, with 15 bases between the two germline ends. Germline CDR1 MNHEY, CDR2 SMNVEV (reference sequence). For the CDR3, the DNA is TGTGCCAGCGGAGACAGACAGGCCTTCTTC. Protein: CASGDRQAFF.

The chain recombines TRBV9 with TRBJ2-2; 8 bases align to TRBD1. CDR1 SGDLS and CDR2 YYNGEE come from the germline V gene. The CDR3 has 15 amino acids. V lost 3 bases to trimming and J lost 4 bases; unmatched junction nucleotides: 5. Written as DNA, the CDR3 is TGTGCCAGCAGCGCAACAGGGGGTTTCACCGGGGAGCTGTTTTTT. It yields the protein CASSATGGFTGELFF. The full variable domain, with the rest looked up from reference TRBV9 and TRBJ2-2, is DSGVTQTPKHLITATGQRVTLRCSPRSGDLSVYWYQQSLDQGLQFLIQYYNGEERAKGNILERFSAQQFPDLHSELNLSSLELGDSALYFCASSATGGFTGELFFGEGSRLTVL.

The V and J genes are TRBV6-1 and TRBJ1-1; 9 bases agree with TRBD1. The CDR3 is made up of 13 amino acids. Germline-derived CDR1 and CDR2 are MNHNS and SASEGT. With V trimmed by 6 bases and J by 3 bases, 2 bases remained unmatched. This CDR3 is CASRRTGDTEAFF. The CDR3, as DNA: TGTGCCAGCAGGAGGACAGGGGACACTGAAGCTTTCTTT.

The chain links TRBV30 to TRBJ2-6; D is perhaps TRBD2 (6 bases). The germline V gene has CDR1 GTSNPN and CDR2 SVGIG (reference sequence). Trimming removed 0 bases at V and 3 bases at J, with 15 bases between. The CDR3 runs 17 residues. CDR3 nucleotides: TGTGCCTGGAGTGTACTTCGGGAGATGTTTGGGGCCAACGTCCTGACTTTC. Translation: CAWSVLREMFGANVLTF.

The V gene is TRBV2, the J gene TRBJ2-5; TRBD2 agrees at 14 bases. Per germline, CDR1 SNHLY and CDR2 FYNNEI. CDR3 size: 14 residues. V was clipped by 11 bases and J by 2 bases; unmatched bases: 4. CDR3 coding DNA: TGTGCCGGACGGACTAGCGGGGGGCAAGAGACCCAGTACTTC. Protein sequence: CAGRTSGGQETQYF.

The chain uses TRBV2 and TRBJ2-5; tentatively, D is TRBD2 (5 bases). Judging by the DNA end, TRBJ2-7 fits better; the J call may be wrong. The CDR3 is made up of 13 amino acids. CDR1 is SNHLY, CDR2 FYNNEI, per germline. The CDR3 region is CASSLGLSYEQYF. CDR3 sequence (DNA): TGTGCCAGCAGCCTCGGACTGTCCTACGAGCAGTACTTC.

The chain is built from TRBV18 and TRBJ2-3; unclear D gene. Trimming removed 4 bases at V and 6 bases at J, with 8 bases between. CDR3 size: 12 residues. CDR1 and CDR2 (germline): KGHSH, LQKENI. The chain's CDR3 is CASSQFIDTQYF. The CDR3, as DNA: TGTGCCAGCTCACAATTCATTGATACGCAGTATTTT.

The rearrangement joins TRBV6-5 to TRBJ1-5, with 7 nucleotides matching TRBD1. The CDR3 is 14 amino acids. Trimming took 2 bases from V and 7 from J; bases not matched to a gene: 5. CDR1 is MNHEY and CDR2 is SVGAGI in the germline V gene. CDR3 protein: CASSYGNRGQPQHF. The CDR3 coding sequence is TGTGCCAGCAGTTACGGTAACAGGGGACAGCCCCAGCATTTT.

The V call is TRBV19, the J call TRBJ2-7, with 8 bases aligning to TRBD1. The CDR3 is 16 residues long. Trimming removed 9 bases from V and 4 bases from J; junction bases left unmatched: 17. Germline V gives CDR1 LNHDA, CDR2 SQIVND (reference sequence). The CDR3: CASTVGWGQAGYEQYF. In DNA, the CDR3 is TGTGCCAGCACGGTGGGCTGGGGACAGGCCGGGTACGAGCAGTACTTC.

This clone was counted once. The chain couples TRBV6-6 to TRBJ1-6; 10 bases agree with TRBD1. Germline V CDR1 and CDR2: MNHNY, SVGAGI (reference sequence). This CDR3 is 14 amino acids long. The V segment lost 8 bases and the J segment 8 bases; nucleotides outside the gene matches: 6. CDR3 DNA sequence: TGTGCCAGCGTCTCCGGGACAGGGGATTCACCCCTCCACTTT. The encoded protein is CASVSGTGDSPLHF.

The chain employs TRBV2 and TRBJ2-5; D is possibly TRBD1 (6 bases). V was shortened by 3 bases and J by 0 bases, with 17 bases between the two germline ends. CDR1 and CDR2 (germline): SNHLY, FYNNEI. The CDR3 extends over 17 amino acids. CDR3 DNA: TGTGCCAGCAGTGATATAGGCCTTGGACAGTACCAAGAGACCCAGTACTTC. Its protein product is CASSDIGLGQYQETQYF.

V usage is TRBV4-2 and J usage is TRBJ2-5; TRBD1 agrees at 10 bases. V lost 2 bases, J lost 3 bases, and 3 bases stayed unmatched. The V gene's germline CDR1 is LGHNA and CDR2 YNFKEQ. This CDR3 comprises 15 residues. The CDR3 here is CASSQQGQGKETQYF. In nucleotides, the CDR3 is TGTGCCAGCAGCCAACAGGGACAGGGGAAAGAGACCCAGTACTTC.

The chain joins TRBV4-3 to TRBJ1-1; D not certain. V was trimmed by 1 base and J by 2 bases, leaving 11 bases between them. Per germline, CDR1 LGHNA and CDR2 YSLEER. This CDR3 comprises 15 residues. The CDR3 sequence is CASSQASGRNTEAFF. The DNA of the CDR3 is TGCGCCAGCAGCCAAGCTTCTGGGCGTAACACTGAAGCTTTCTTT.

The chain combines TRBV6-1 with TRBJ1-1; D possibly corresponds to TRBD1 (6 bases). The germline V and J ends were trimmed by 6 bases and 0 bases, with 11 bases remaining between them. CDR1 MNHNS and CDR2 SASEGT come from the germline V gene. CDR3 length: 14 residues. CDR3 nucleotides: TGTGCCAGCAGGGGACAAGTGCTGAACACTGAAGCTTTCTTT. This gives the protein CASRGQVLNTEAFF.

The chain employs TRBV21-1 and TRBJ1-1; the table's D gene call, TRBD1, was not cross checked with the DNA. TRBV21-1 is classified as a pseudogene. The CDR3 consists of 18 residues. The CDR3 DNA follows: TGTGCCAGCAGCAAAGGTGTGGTGGGGGCCCCAACGGGCACTGAAGCTTTCTTT. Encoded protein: CASSKGVVGAPTGTEAFF.

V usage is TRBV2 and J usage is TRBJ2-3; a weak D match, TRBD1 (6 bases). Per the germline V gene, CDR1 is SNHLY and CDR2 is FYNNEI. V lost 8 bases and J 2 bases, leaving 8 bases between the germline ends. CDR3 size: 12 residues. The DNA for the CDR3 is TGTGCCAGCCGGGACAACACAGATACGCAGTATTTT. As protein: CASRDNTDTQYF.

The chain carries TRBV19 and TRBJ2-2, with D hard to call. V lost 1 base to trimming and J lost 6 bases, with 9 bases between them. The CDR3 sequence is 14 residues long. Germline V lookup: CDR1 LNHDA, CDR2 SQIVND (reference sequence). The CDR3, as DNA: TGTGCCAGTAGTATAGCCGAACCGGCCGGGGAGCTGTTTTTT. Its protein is CASSIAEPAGELFF.

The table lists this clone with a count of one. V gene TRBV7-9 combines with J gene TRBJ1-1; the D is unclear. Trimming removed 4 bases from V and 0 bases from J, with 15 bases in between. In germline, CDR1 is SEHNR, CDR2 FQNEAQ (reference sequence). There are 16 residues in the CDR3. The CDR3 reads CASSWAGRPMNTEAFF. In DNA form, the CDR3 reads TGTGCCAGCAGCTGGGCGGGCAGACCAATGAACACTGAAGCTTTCTTT.

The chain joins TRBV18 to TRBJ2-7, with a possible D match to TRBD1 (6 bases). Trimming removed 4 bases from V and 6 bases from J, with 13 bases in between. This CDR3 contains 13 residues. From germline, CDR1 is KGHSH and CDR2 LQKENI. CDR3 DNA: TGTGCCAGCTCACGCACAGGGCCGGGCGAGCAGTACTTC. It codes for CASSRTGPGEQYF.

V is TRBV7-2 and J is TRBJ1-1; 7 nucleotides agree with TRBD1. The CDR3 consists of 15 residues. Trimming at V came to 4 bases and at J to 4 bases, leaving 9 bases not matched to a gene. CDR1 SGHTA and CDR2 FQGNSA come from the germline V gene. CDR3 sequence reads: CASSSIRGALTEAFF. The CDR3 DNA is TGTGCCAGCAGCTCCATCAGGGGGGCCCTCACTGAAGCTTTCTTT.

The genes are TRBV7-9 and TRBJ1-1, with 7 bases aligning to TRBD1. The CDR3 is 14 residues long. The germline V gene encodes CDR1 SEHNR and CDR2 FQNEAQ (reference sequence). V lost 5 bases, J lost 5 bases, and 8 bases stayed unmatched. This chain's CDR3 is CASSPQQGRTEAFF. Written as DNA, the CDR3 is TGTGCCAGCAGCCCCCAACAGGGGCGGACTGAAGCTTTCTTT.

The CDR3 region has the DNA TGTGCCAGCTCACTGGCTCGGGACACTGAAGCTTTCTTT. This translates into CASSLARDTEAFF. J is TRBJ1-1 and V is TRBV18; D uncertain. The CDR3 totals 13 residues. Per the germline V gene, CDR1 is KGHSH and CDR2 is LQKENI. V lost 4 bases and J 3 bases, leaving 9 bases between the germline ends.

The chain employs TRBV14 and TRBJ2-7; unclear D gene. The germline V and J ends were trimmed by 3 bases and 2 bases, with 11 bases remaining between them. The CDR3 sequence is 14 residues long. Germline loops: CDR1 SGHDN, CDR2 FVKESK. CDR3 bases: TGTGCCAGCAGCCATTTCCGACACACCTACGAGCAGTACTTC. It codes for CASSHFRHTYEQYF.